Following are 7 T cell receptor beta chains from one sample sequenced in a study of blood T cell repertoires in COVID-19. The protocol was immunoSEQ multiplex PCR, while the TCRdb copy is restricted to in-frame clones and leaves out a portion. This sample has a few hundred thousand clones, with approximately 90% found just once. Material for sequencing was PBMCs or T cells enriched from blood (not recorded which). The origin of the receptors is a woman in her 40s who had been exposed to COVID-19.

This clone is a singleton in its sample. This rearrangement joins TRBV10-3 to TRBJ2-7; 7 nucleotides match TRBD2. Germline V gene lookup returns CDR1 ENHRY and CDR2 SYGVKD. The CDR3 is 17 amino acids. Trimming at V came to 0 bases and at J to 3 bases, leaving 11 bases not matched to a gene. CDR3 amino acids: CAISESPVLREGYEQYF. DNA for the CDR3: TGTGCCATCAGTGAGTCCCCAGTGTTGAGGGAGGGCTACGAGCAGTACTTC.

Concerning this clone itself: No conserved phenylalanine or tryptophan is present at the end of the CDR3, so a read error is the likely explanation. Because the CDR3's place on the DNA is in doubt, the DNA is left out and the CDR3 is given as listed by TCRdb. The chain couples TRBV12-3 or TRBV12-4 to TRBJ1-2; the table's D gene call, TRBD1, was not cross checked with the DNA. The CDR3 region is 12 residues in length, termini included. CDR3: CASSYGDLQPIV.

The V call is TRBV6-5, the J call TRBJ2-3; no clear D. CDR3 length: 13 residues. CDR1 and CDR2 (germline): MNHEY, SVGAGI. V was clipped by 6 bases and J by 4 bases, with 11 bases between them. The DNA of the CDR3 is TGTGCCAGCAGCGGGTCTAGGCCAGATACGCAGTATTTT. It yields the protein CASSGSRPDTQYF.

The V gene is TRBV24-1, the J gene TRBJ2-2; 7 nucleotides align to TRBD1. After removal of 12 bases from V and 2 bases from J, the junction contained 8 bases not matched to a gene. This CDR3 contains 14 residues. The germline V gene has CDR1 KGHDR and CDR2 SFDVKD. The CDR3 is CAVLGQKNTGELFF. CDR3 coding DNA: TGTGCCGTACTGGGACAGAAAAACACCGGGGAGCTGTTTTTT.

V usage is TRBV9 and J usage is TRBJ1-2, with TRBD1 as a possible D gene (5 bases). Looked up from germline, CDR1 is SGDLS and CDR2 is YYNGEE. Trimming removed 2 bases at V and 7 bases at J, with 15 bases between. The CDR3 covers 14 residues. For the CDR3, the DNA is TGTGCCAGCAGCGTCGGGCAGGGAGGTGCTGGCTACACCTTC. Its translation: CASSVGQGGAGYTF.

The rearrangement links TRBV12-3 or TRBV12-4 to TRBJ1-2; D may be TRBD1 (6 bases). The CDR3 spans 13 residues. V was clipped by 7 bases and J by 4 bases, with 13 bases between them. CDR3 DNA: TGTGCCAGCACTCCGACAGGCCGCTATGGCTACACCTTC. Translated: CASTPTGRYGYTF.

This chain uses TRBV7-9 with TRBJ2-1; TRBD1 matches at 9 bases. V dropped 5 bases and J dropped 8; count of bases not matched to a gene: 4. The CDR3 extends over 13 amino acids. CDR1 is SEHNR and CDR2 is FQNEAQ in the germline V gene (reference sequence). CDR3 in amino acids: CASSPGQGDEQFF. For the CDR3, the DNA is TGTGCCAGCAGCCCGGGACAGGGTGATGAGCAGTTCTTC. The full variable domain, its missing parts supplied by reference TRBV7-9 and TRBJ2-1, is DTGVSQNPRHKITKRGQNVTFRCDPISEHNRLYWYRQTLGQGPEFLTYFQNEAQLEKSRLLSDRFSAERPKGSFSTLEIQRTEQGDSAMYLCASSPGQGDEQFFGPGTRLTVL.